Listed below are T cell receptor beta chains from one sample, sequenced in a study of blood T cell repertoires in COVID-19. Produced via immunoSEQ multiplex PCR; TCRdb's table is partial and in-frame only. The sample includes 300,000 to 450,000 clones, 85% to 90% of them seen just once. The sample consisted of PBMCs or T cells enriched from blood (not recorded which). The receptors come from a man between 18 and 29 years old who had recovered from COVID-19. Both conserved end residues are part of each CDR3. Each record gives: V gene, clone size, J gene, D gene, CDR3 protein, CDR3 DNA. The D gene is left open where the match is weak. Where a row states a size, it is once, few, many or the class of an expanded clone; other rows omit it.

TRBV12-5	NA	TRBJ1-1	NA	CASGLASTGRNTEAFF	TGTGCTAGTGGTTTGGCGAGCACCGGTCGGAACACTGAAGCTTTCTTT
TRBV15	NA	TRBJ2-5	NA	CATSRPESQETQYF	TGTGCCACCAGCAGACCTGAGTCACAAGAGACCCAGTACTTC
TRBV10-1	NA	TRBJ1-5	TRBD1	CASSESKDRVQHF	TGCGCCAGCAGTGAGTCAAAGGACAGGGTCCAGCATTTT
TRBV6-2/TRBV6-3	NA	TRBJ2-7	TRBD2	CASRPHSAGGPDEQYF	TGTGCCAGCAGACCTCATTCAGCGGGAGGGCCGGACGAGCAGTACTTC
TRBV7-9	NA	TRBJ2-1	TRBD2	CASRSHGGVGNEQFF	TGTGCCAGCAGATCGCACGGGGGGGTTGGCAATGAGCAGTTCTTC
TRBV2	NA	TRBJ2-7	NA	CASSGQMSEQYF	TGTGCCAGCAGTGGACAGATGAGCGAGCAGTACTTC
TRBV1	NA	TRBJ2-2	NA	CTSSQDHAGGYTGELFF	TGCACCAGCAGCCAAGATCACGCGGGAGGGTATACCGGGGAGCTGTTTTTT
TRBV2	NA	TRBJ2-2	TRBD2	CASSDPGTKISGELFF	TGTGCCAGCAGTGACCCCGGGACTAAAATTTCTGGGGAGCTGTTTTTT
TRBV6-2/TRBV6-3	NA	TRBJ2-3	NA	CASSYSGNGATDTQYF	TGTGCCAGCAGTTACTCGGGAAATGGGGCCACAGATACGCAGTATTTT
TRBV25-1	once	TRBJ1-2	NA	CASSVSGRERGYTF	TGTGCCAGCAGTGTCTCAGGAAGGGAGAGAGGCTACACCTTC
TRBV6-5	NA	TRBJ1-1	TRBD1	CASSLRDRVAEAFF	TGTGCCAGCAGTTTAAGAGACAGGGTGGCTGAAGCTTTCTTT
TRBV6-5	NA	TRBJ1-6	TRBD1	CASSYTTGGENSPLHF	TGTGCCAGCAGTTACACAACAGGGGGGGAAAATTCACCCCTCCACTTT
TRBV20-1	NA	TRBJ2-3	NA	CSASFVQNTDTQYF	TGCAGTGCTAGTTTCGTCCAGAACACAGATACGCAGTATTTT
TRBV5-1	NA	TRBJ2-7	NA	CASSLGGASYEQYF	TGCGCCAGCAGCTTGGGGGGAGCTTCCTACGAGCAGTACTTC
TRBV11-2	NA	TRBJ1-5	TRBD1	CASSLQGVGNQPQHF	TGTGCCAGCAGCTTACAGGGGGTAGGCAATCAGCCCCAGCATTTT
TRBV30	NA	TRBJ1-1	NA	CAWSPMGLTEAFF	TGTGCCTGGAGTCCCATGGGACTGACTGAAGCTTTCTTT
TRBV28	NA	TRBJ2-2	TRBD2	CASMLAGGVVGELFF	TGTGCCAGCATGTTAGCGGGAGGGGTAGTAGGGGAGCTGTTTTTT
TRBV19	NA	TRBJ2-4	TRBD2	CASSMGGRLDIQYF	TGTGCCAGTAGTATGGGAGGGCGACTTGACATTCAGTACTTC
TRBV29-1	NA	TRBJ2-7	NA	CSVGFPGPPLDEQYF	TGCAGCGTTGGATTTCCAGGGCCGCCTCTGGACGAGCAGTACTTC
TRBV19	NA	TRBJ2-7	TRBD1	CASSKALQGSYEQYF	TGTGCCAGTAGTAAAGCCCTACAGGGGAGCTACGAGCAGTACTTC
TRBV19	NA	TRBJ2-7	TRBD1	CASRLAELRGQGVYEQYF	TGTGCCAGTAGGCTCGCCGAGCTTAGGGGACAGGGTGTCTACGAGCAGTACTTC
TRBV6-6	once	TRBJ1-1	NA	CASGGVTRTEAFF	TGTGCCAGCGGAGGGGTGACAAGGACTGAAGCTTTCTTT
TRBV7-3	NA	TRBJ2-1	TRBD2	CASSFSGGASYNEQFF	TGTGCCAGCAGCTTCAGCGGGGGGGCCTCCTACAATGAGCAGTTCTTC
TRBV5-1	once	TRBJ2-3	NA	CASSLDPAGPDTQYF	TGCGCCAGCAGCTTGGACCCCGCGGGTCCAGATACGCAGTATTTT
TRBV6-4	NA	TRBJ2-3	NA	CASSERTTSTQYF	TGTGCCAGCAGTGAGCGGACTACCTCTACGCAGTATTTT